A single sample gave rise to the 23 T cell receptor beta chains below, sequenced in a study of T cells after yellow fever vaccination. TCRdb redid the calling of the 5' RACE reads with MiXCR, one entry per CDR3 protein. This sample has under 350,000 distinct CDR3 sequences, with over 3.5% found just once. The input for sequencing was PBMCs, taken 5 days after the yellow fever booster vaccination. These receptors originate from a man younger than 30 who received the YFV17D yellow fever vaccine.

In this sample, this clonotype turned up many times. V gene TRBV3-1 combines with J gene TRBJ2-5, with 9 bases matching TRBD2. CDR3 length equals 16 residues. CDR1 LGHDT and CDR2 YNNKEL come from the germline V gene (reference sequence). Unmatched junction bases numbered 5, after V lost 1 base and J lost 2 bases. CDR3 sequence: CASSQVLAGLQETQYF. In nucleotides, the CDR3 is TGTGCCAGCAGCCAAGTCCTAGCGGGGTTGCAAGAGACCCAGTACTTC.

This clonotype was counted ten times or more. J is TRBJ2-6 and V is TRBV4-2; 8 nucleotides line up with TRBD1. Per the germline V gene, CDR1 is LGHNA and CDR2 is YNFKEQ. This CDR3 is built from 18 residues. V lost 0 bases, J lost 2 bases, and 6 bases stayed unmatched. The DNA for the CDR3 is TGTGCCAGCAGCCAAGATCCCCAGGGGGCTGCTGGGGCCAACGTCCTGACTTTC. Its protein product is CASSQDPQGAAGANVLTF.

This chain uses TRBV7-9 with TRBJ2-5; TRBD1 aligns across 7 bases. The CDR3 runs 15 residues. Trimming cost V 4 bases and J 1 base; bases outside gene matches: 6. Germline V gene lookup returns CDR1 SEHNR and CDR2 FQNEAQ (reference sequence). The CDR3: CASSSPDRIQETQYF. DNA for the CDR3: TGTGCCAGCAGCTCCCCGGACAGGATCCAAGAGACCCAGTACTTC.

The chain employs TRBV30 and TRBJ1-4; no clear D. The germline V gene has CDR1 GTSNPN and CDR2 SVGIG (reference sequence). V dropped 2 bases and J dropped 8 bases, with 6 bases sitting between them. The CDR3 is made up of 11 amino acids. The CDR3 DNA reads TGTGCCTGGAGTCTAACGGAAAAACTGTTTTTT. Translating gives CAWSLTEKLFF. Together with reference TRBV30 and TRBJ1-4, the CDR3 gives the full variable domain: SQTIHQWPATLVQPVGSPLSLECTVEGTSNPNLYWYRQAAGRGLQLLFYSVGIGQISSEVPQNLSASRPQDRQFILSSKKLLLSDSGFYLCAWSLTEKLFFGSGTQLSVL.

This clonotype was observed at least ten times. V usage is TRBV25-1 and J usage is TRBJ1-4; possibly TRBD1 for D (6 bases). The CDR3 spans 20 residues. Germline V gene lookup returns CDR1 MGHDK and CDR2 SYGVNS. V lost 1 base to trimming and J lost 3 bases, with 24 bases between them. The CDR3 DNA is TGTGCCAGCAGTGAATTCATTTTTGCACAGGGCGATTCGGCTAATGAAAAACTGTTTTTT. Translating it yields CASSEFIFAQGDSANEKLFF.

About this clonotype: A clone one base away is much larger, so this may be a read error. The J gene is TRBJ2-1, the V gene TRBV4-3; D is ambiguous. CDR1 and CDR2 from the germline V gene are LGHNA and YSLEER. CDR3 length: 15 residues. Trimming left V 0 bases short and J 8 bases short, with 14 bases between. The CDR3 loop reads CASSQDCIASDEQFF. The CDR3 DNA sequence: TGCGCCAGCAGCCAAGATTGTATAGCCTCGGATGAGCAGTTCTTC.

This clonotype was counted only a few times. A much more abundant neighbour one base away suggests this may be a read error. The gene calls are TRBV20-1 and TRBJ1-1; no definite D call. Germline V lookup: CDR1 DFQATT, CDR2 SNEGSKA (reference sequence). The CDR3 totals 13 residues. Between the trimmed V and J ends, which lost 0 bases and 1 base, there was a span of 6 bases. The CDR3 loop is CSARDRWNTEAFF. CDR3 DNA: TGCAGTGCTAGAGACAGGTGGAACACTGAAGCTTTCTTT.

This clonotype was counted at least ten times. This chain connects TRBV7-2 to TRBJ2-3; D is uncertain. Germline V gene sequence: CDR1 SGHTA, CDR2 FQGNSA. CDR3 size: 12 residues. The germline V and J ends were trimmed by 4 bases and 3 bases, with 5 bases remaining between them. As DNA, the CDR3 is TGTGCCAGCAGCTCCGGGACAGATACGCAGTATTTT. It specifies CASSSGTDTQYF.

The chain uses TRBV20-1 and TRBJ1-5; perhaps TRBD1 as D (6 bases). The CDR3 is 15 amino acids. Germline loops: CDR1 DFQATT, CDR2 SNEGSKA (reference sequence). Trimming cost V 3 bases and J 0 bases, with 12 bases left between them. The chain's CDR3 is CSARAWTVSNQPQHF. The CDR3 DNA is TGCAGTGCTAGGGCCTGGACAGTTAGCAATCAGCCCCAGCATTTT.

This clonotype has at least ten counts. The chain joins TRBV5-1 to TRBJ2-1; 12 bases line up with TRBD1. The CDR3 covers 15 residues. Trimming took 4 bases from V and 5 from J; bases not matched to a gene: 4. Germline V gene sequence: CDR1 SGHRS, CDR2 YFSETQ. The DNA of the CDR3 is TGCGCCAGCAGCGGGACAGGGGGCACACACAATGAGCAGTTCTTC. Translating it yields CASSGTGGTHNEQFF.

At least ten counts were recorded for this clonotype. V usage is TRBV20-1 and J usage is TRBJ1-1; D is ambiguous. Germline loops: CDR1 DFQATT, CDR2 SNEGSKA (reference sequence). This CDR3 has 15 amino acids. Between the trimmed V and J ends, which lost 1 base and 1 base, there was a span of 13 bases. CDR3 nucleotide sequence: TGCAGTGCTAGAGGTCCCCGGGCGGCGAACACTGAAGCTTTCTTT. It encodes CSARGPRAANTEAFF.

Concerning this clonotype itself: It may be a read error: a sequence one base away is much more abundant. The chain links TRBV5-5 to TRBJ2-3; D gene uncertain. Germline V gene sequence: CDR1 SGHKS, CDR2 YYEKEE (reference sequence). The CDR3 consists of 14 residues. The DNA of the CDR3 is TGTGCCAGCAGCTTGGCCGTCGCCACAGATATGCAGTATTTT. Translating it yields CASSLAVATDMQYF.

The chain links TRBV4-1 to TRBJ1-5; TRBD1 aligns across 8 bases. V shed 4 bases, J shed 0 bases, and the junction held 8 bases outside the gene matches. This CDR3 contains 17 residues. CDR1 is MGHRA and CDR2 is YSYEKL in the germline V gene. The DNA for the CDR3 is TGCGCCAGCAGCCGGACAGGGCGGGGGCTTAGCAATCAGCCCCAGCATTTT. The encoded protein is CASSRTGRGLSNQPQHF.

This sequence joins TRBV5-4 and TRBJ2-2; 7 nucleotides agree with TRBD1. CDR3 length: 15 amino acids. The V gene end was trimmed by 5 bases and the J gene end by 5 bases; junction bases not matched to a gene: 9. Germline V lookup: CDR1 SGHNT, CDR2 YYREEE (reference sequence). The CDR3 region has the DNA TGTGCCAGCAGAAGAGCTACAGGGGTGACCGGGGAGCTGTTTTTT. Its protein product is CASRRATGVTGELFF.

This clonotype showed up just a few times. The chain employs TRBV11-2 and TRBJ1-1; possibly TRBD1 for D (5 bases). CDR1 and CDR2 from the germline V gene are SGHAT and FQNNGV. Trimming shortened V by 5 bases and J by 2 bases, and 12 bases separated the two germline ends. The CDR3 consists of 14 residues. As DNA, the CDR3 is TGTGCCAGCAGCCCGCAGGGAGTTAACACTGAAGCTTTCTTT. Translating gives CASSPQGVNTEAFF.

This clonotype showed up just a few times. The J gene is TRBJ1-5, the V gene TRBV24-1; D not resolved. CDR3 length equals 15 residues. Trimming pared 0 bases from V and 1 base from J, leaving 6 bases between. Germline V gene sequence: CDR1 KGHDR, CDR2 SFDVKD. The CDR3 DNA follows: TGTGCCACCAGTGATTTGCCGGGGAGCAATCAGCCCCAGCATTTT. Its protein is CATSDLPGSNQPQHF.

This clonotype has a count of ten or more. The chain uses TRBV5-5 and TRBJ2-4; a possible D gene is TRBD2 (7 bases). The germline V gene has CDR1 SGHKS and CDR2 YYEKEE (reference sequence). This CDR3 region has 16 residues. Trimming pared 0 bases from V and 6 bases from J, leaving 16 bases between. CDR3 amino acids: CASSLEITGRGNIQYF. The DNA for the CDR3 is TGTGCCAGCAGCTTGGAAATTACAGGGAGGGGAAACATTCAGTACTTC.

This clonotype was counted only a few times. The chain uses TRBV20-1 and TRBJ2-7; 8 bases map to TRBD2. Germline CDR1 DFQATT, CDR2 SNEGSKA (reference sequence). Trimming at V came to 0 bases and at J to 3 bases, leaving 7 bases not matched to a gene. This CDR3 has 15 amino acids. The DNA for the CDR3 is TGCAGTGCTAGAGACCCCCGGGGGGGAAACTACGAGCAGTACTTC. Its protein is CSARDPRGGNYEQYF.

This clonotype came up a few times. The rearrangement uses TRBV27 and TRBJ1-5; D not resolved. This CDR3 has 16 residues. CDR1 is MNHEY and CDR2 is SMNVEV in the germline V gene (reference sequence). The V and J ends lost 8 bases and 0 bases respectively, with 17 bases between them. The DNA for the CDR3 is TGTGCCAGCCGCCCCTCAGGTGTCTATAGCAATCAGCCCCAGCATTTT. It codes for CASRPSGVYSNQPQHF.

J is TRBJ2-2 and V is TRBV13; maybe TRBD1 (5 bases). Trimming took 2 bases from V and 7 from J, leaving 20 bases between them. Germline CDR1 PRHDT, CDR2 FYEKMQ (reference sequence). CDR3 length equals 17 residues. CDR3 protein: CASSLTFQTGRVGELFF. In DNA, the CDR3 is TGTGCCAGCAGCTTAACGTTCCAAACAGGAAGGGTCGGGGAGCTGTTTTTT.

This clonotype was observed a handful of times. The rearrangement uses TRBV2 and TRBJ1-4; D perhaps matches TRBD1 (6 bases). The CDR3 consists of 14 residues. The V end lost 6 bases, the J end lost 7 bases, and 15 bases lay between the germline ends. CDR1 and CDR2 from the germline V gene are SNHLY and FYNNEI. The DNA for the CDR3 is TGTGCCAGCAGCGAGCAGGGGCCGGGTGAAAAACTGTTTTTT. Its protein is CASSEQGPGEKLFF.

This rearrangement joins TRBV3-1 to TRBJ1-5; the D is unclear. This CDR3 region has 15 residues. Germline CDR1 reads LGHDT; CDR2 reads YNNKEL (reference sequence). V was pared by 1 base and J by 1 base, with 8 bases between. This CDR3 reads CASSQVVGSNQPQHF. CDR3 DNA sequence: TGTGCCAGCAGCCAAGTCGTGGGGAGCAATCAGCCCCAGCATTTT.

This clonotype has only a few counts. This chain joins TRBV28 and TRBJ1-5; TRBD1 aligns across 7 bases. The CDR3 has 15 residues. V lost 2 bases, J lost 2 bases, and 3 bases stayed unmatched. The germline CDR1 and CDR2 sequences are MDHEN and SYDVKM. For the CDR3, the DNA is TGTGCCAGCAGTTTAAGGGGGCTGGGCAATCAGCCCCAGCATTTT. It translates to CASSLRGLGNQPQHF.